Here is one T cell receptor (beta chain) with its context. Its antigen is undetermined. RNA extraction gave at least 5.5 micrograms of total RNA per sample. PCR was performed a second time for about 6 to 12 cycles using a sample-barcoded 5' primer and a J-beta primer mix. Researchers report that a template-switch adaptor with 12 random nucleotides tagged each cDNA molecule. TCRdb processed the 5' RACE reads anew with MiXCR; each CDR3 protein has one entry. The profile shows 700,000 to 850,000 distinct CDR3 sequences, about 48% of them singletons. The V end lost 0 bases, the J end lost 1 base, and 12 bases lay between the germline ends. The CDR3 contains 16 residues. Germline loops: CDR1 SGHRS, CDR2 YFSETQ. The data were obtained in a study of blood T cells in healthy people across ages. Regarding the study as a whole: With age, beta diversity per million T cells declined roughly linearly, significantly by approximately 41.

The rearrangement uses TRBV5-1 and TRBJ2-3; a possible D gene is TRBD1 (6 bases). The sequencing input was blood. The receptor's source is a man aged 80 or over in good health. CDR3 region: CASSLVGTLRTDTQYF. In DNA form, the CDR3 reads TGCGCCAGCAGCTTGGTTGGGACACTTCGCACAGATACGCAGTATTTT.